The rows below give T cell receptor beta chains drawn from one sample of a study of blood T cell repertoires in COVID-19. Profiled with immunoSEQ multiplex PCR; TCRdb holds only in-frame clones, not every one. The data contain more than 100,000 clones, 75% to 85% of them seen just once; the ten biggest clones take up approximately 4%. The material sequenced was peripheral blood. The receptor source for this set is a woman at least 80 years old with acute or convalescent COVID-19. Both conserved end residues are part of each CDR3. D genes are given only for firm matches. Rows give clone size only sometimes, using once, few, many, or a class for an expanded clone.

d_call: TRBD2
clone_size: once
v_call: TRBV19
j_call: TRBJ2-1
cdr3_nt: TGTGCCAGTAGCCGACTCTTAGCGGGGGAACACAATGAGCAGTTCTTC
cdr3_aa: CASSRLLAGEHNEQFF

d_call: TRBD1
clone_size: few
v_call: TRBV2
j_call: TRBJ1-2
cdr3_nt: TGTGCCAGCGTTCCGGGACAGGGGGGAGGCTACACCTTC
cdr3_aa: CASVPGQGGGYTF

d_call: -
clone_size: -
v_call: TRBV11-3
j_call: TRBJ1-5
cdr3_nt: TGTGCCAGCAGCACAAACGATAGGGGGGGGGACGGTCCGGAACAGCCCCAGCATTTT
cdr3_aa: CASSTNDRGGDGPEQPQHF

d_call: TRBD1
clone_size: -
v_call: TRBV19
j_call: TRBJ1-6
cdr3_nt: TGTGCCAGTAGTTTGAGGGACAGGGGATCACCCCTCCACTTT
cdr3_aa: CASSLRDRGSPLHF

d_call: TRBD1
clone_size: -
v_call: TRBV5-6
j_call: TRBJ1-3
cdr3_nt: TGTGCCAGCAGCTTGGTGGGGACAGGGAGAAACACCATATATTTT
cdr3_aa: CASSLVGTGRNTIYF

d_call: -
clone_size: -
v_call: TRBV19
j_call: TRBJ2-3
cdr3_nt: TGTGCCAGTAGTCCCCAACTGGACCGCAAGCGGCGCACAGATACGCAGTATTTT
cdr3_aa: CASSPQLDRKRRTDTQYF

d_call: TRBD1
clone_size: -
v_call: TRBV29-1
j_call: TRBJ1-2
cdr3_nt: TGCAGCGTGGGACAGGTGGATGGCTACACCTTC
cdr3_aa: CSVGQVDGYTF

d_call: -
clone_size: few
v_call: TRBV7-6
j_call: TRBJ2-2
cdr3_nt: TGTGCCAGCAGCTTAGAGGCAGGATCGAACACCGGGGAGCTGTTTTTT
cdr3_aa: CASSLEAGSNTGELFF

d_call: -
clone_size: -
v_call: TRBV27
j_call: TRBJ1-2
cdr3_nt: TGTGCCAGCAGCCCGACAGTCGTGGGGGGCTACACCTTC
cdr3_aa: CASSPTVVGGYTF

d_call: -
clone_size: -
v_call: TRBV6-2/TRBV6-3
j_call: TRBJ2-5
cdr3_nt: TGTGCCAGCAGTTACACCCGTAGACAAGAGACCCAGTACTTC
cdr3_aa: CASSYTRRQETQYF

d_call: TRBD2
clone_size: -
v_call: TRBV2
j_call: TRBJ2-3
cdr3_nt: TGTGCCAGCAGTCCGACTAGCGGGGTTAGCACAGATACGCAGTATTTT
cdr3_aa: CASSPTSGVSTDTQYF

d_call: TRBD1
clone_size: -
v_call: TRBV11-2
j_call: TRBJ2-5
cdr3_nt: TGTGCCAGCAGCTATACAGGGGTGGAGACCCAGTACTTC
cdr3_aa: CASSYTGVETQYF

d_call: -
clone_size: -
v_call: TRBV6-5
j_call: TRBJ1-1
cdr3_nt: TGTGCCAGCAGTTCGACGGGAAATCATGAAGCTTTCTTT
cdr3_aa: CASSSTGNHEAFF

d_call: -
clone_size: -
v_call: TRBV5-1
j_call: TRBJ1-6
cdr3_nt: TGCGCCAGCAGCCCCGGAGGGACGGACTATTTCCCCCTCCACTTT
cdr3_aa: CASSPGGTDYFPLHF

d_call: TRBD2
clone_size: -
v_call: TRBV7-8
j_call: TRBJ2-5
cdr3_nt: TGTGCCAGCAGCTTGTGGACTAGTGCAAGGGAAGAGACCCAGTACTTC
cdr3_aa: CASSLWTSAREETQYF

d_call: -
clone_size: -
v_call: TRBV29-1
j_call: TRBJ1-1
cdr3_nt: TGCAGCGTCCACCCTGAGACTGAAGCTTTCTTT
cdr3_aa: CSVHPETEAFF

d_call: -
clone_size: -
v_call: TRBV6-2/TRBV6-3
j_call: TRBJ2-1
cdr3_nt: TGTGCCAGCAGTTATCCGGGTGAGCAGTTCTTC
cdr3_aa: CASSYPGEQFF

d_call: TRBD2
clone_size: -
v_call: TRBV10-2
j_call: TRBJ2-1
cdr3_nt: TGCGCCAGCAGTGAGTCGCTAGCGGGAGCGGGTGAGCAGTTCTTC
cdr3_aa: CASSESLAGAGEQFF

d_call: TRBD2
clone_size: -
v_call: TRBV18
j_call: TRBJ2-7
cdr3_nt: TGTGCCAGCTCCGGACTAGCGGGTGACGAGCAGTACTTC
cdr3_aa: CASSGLAGDEQYF

d_call: -
clone_size: -
v_call: TRBV7-6
j_call: TRBJ1-1
cdr3_nt: TGTGCCAGCAGCTTAGCGCAGGGGCTGGACACTGAAGCTTTCTTT
cdr3_aa: CASSLAQGLDTEAFF

d_call: TRBD1
clone_size: many
v_call: TRBV10-3
j_call: TRBJ2-7
cdr3_nt: TGTGCCATACAGGGGACGACGACGTACGAGCAGTACTTC
cdr3_aa: CAIQGTTTYEQYF

d_call: TRBD2
clone_size: -
v_call: TRBV4-2
j_call: TRBJ2-1
cdr3_nt: TGTGCCAGCAGCCAACAACTAGCGGGAGTCATCGGTGAGCAGTTCTTC
cdr3_aa: CASSQQLAGVIGEQFF

d_call: TRBD1
clone_size: -
v_call: TRBV19
j_call: TRBJ1-1
cdr3_nt: TGTGCCAGTATCCTCCAGGGGGCCACTGAAGCTTTCTTT
cdr3_aa: CASILQGATEAFF

d_call: TRBD1
clone_size: -
v_call: TRBV7-2
j_call: TRBJ1-2
cdr3_nt: TGTGCCAGCAGCCCGGACAGGGGGCCCTATGGCTACACCTTC
cdr3_aa: CASSPDRGPYGYTF

d_call: TRBD1
clone_size: -
v_call: TRBV4-1
j_call: TRBJ1-1
cdr3_nt: TGCGCCAGCAGCCAACCAGGGGGCTGGACTGAAGCTTTCTTT
cdr3_aa: CASSQPGGWTEAFF

d_call: TRBD2
clone_size: -
v_call: TRBV4-2
j_call: TRBJ2-3
cdr3_nt: TGTGCCAGCAGCCAAGTTGGCCGGGAGGGTGGGGATACGCAGTATTTT
cdr3_aa: CASSQVGREGGDTQYF

d_call: TRBD1
clone_size: -
v_call: TRBV29-1
j_call: TRBJ1-2
cdr3_nt: TGCAGCGTGAGCCTCATCCACGGACAGGGTGTCTATGGCTACACCTTC
cdr3_aa: CSVSLIHGQGVYGYTF

d_call: TRBD1
clone_size: -
v_call: TRBV30
j_call: TRBJ1-1
cdr3_nt: TGTGCCTGGAGTGTAGGGGGACAGGCTATCACTGAAGCTTTCTTT
cdr3_aa: CAWSVGGQAITEAFF

d_call: TRBD1
clone_size: -
v_call: TRBV7-2
j_call: TRBJ2-7
cdr3_nt: TGTGCCAGCAGCCGTCCGGGACAGGGCCTCTCCTACGAGCAGTACTTC
cdr3_aa: CASSRPGQGLSYEQYF

d_call: -
clone_size: -
v_call: TRBV11-2
j_call: TRBJ1-2
cdr3_nt: TGTGCCAGCAGCTTCAGGCTCTCGGGAGGCTACACCTTC
cdr3_aa: CASSFRLSGGYTF

d_call: TRBD1
clone_size: -
v_call: TRBV29-1
j_call: TRBJ2-3
cdr3_nt: TGCAGCGTTCCCTCCCAGGGGGCTGCAGATACGCAGTATTTT
cdr3_aa: CSVPSQGAADTQYF

d_call: TRBD1
clone_size: -
v_call: TRBV6-2/TRBV6-3
j_call: TRBJ1-5
cdr3_nt: TGTGCCAGCAGTTACCCTAACAAGGGGGCGCGAAGAGGAGAACAGCCCCAGCATTTT
cdr3_aa: CASSYPNKGARRGEQPQHF

d_call: -
clone_size: once
v_call: TRBV29-1
j_call: TRBJ2-1
cdr3_nt: TGCAGCGCCCGGGGTATCCCGGGCAATGAGCAGTTCTTC
cdr3_aa: CSARGIPGNEQFF

d_call: -
clone_size: -
v_call: TRBV7-9
j_call: TRBJ2-4
cdr3_nt: TGTGCCAGCAGCCTAAGCGGAGCCGCCAAAAACATTCAGTACTTC
cdr3_aa: CASSLSGAAKNIQYF

d_call: -
clone_size: -
v_call: TRBV7-8
j_call: TRBJ2-5
cdr3_nt: TGTGCCAGCAGCCGGGGGCGGGCAGGGGGAGGAGAGACCCAGTACTTC
cdr3_aa: CASSRGRAGGGETQYF

d_call: -
clone_size: -
v_call: TRBV6-2/TRBV6-3
j_call: TRBJ2-3
cdr3_nt: TGTGCCAGCAGTTACGGAGCGGTACCGTCGGATACGCAGTATTTT
cdr3_aa: CASSYGAVPSDTQYF

d_call: TRBD2
clone_size: few
v_call: TRBV3-1/TRBV3-2
j_call: TRBJ2-7
cdr3_nt: TGTGCCAGCAGCCAAGATACAACGGGAGGGGAGCAGTACTTC
cdr3_aa: CASSQDTTGGEQYF

d_call: TRBD1
clone_size: -
v_call: TRBV27
j_call: TRBJ2-7
cdr3_nt: TGTGCCAGCAGCTTAACTCACCCTGGGGGGCAGGGGGCAGGCGAGCAGTACTTC
cdr3_aa: CASSLTHPGGQGAGEQYF

d_call: -
clone_size: -
v_call: TRBV6-5
j_call: TRBJ1-1
cdr3_nt: TGTGCCAGCACCGCCCCGGGGTCAGCTGAAGCTTTCTTT
cdr3_aa: CASTAPGSAEAFF

d_call: -
clone_size: -
v_call: TRBV6-5
j_call: TRBJ1-1
cdr3_nt: TGTGCCAGCACAAAGGGAGAGTATTGGACTGAAGCTTTCTTT
cdr3_aa: CASTKGEYWTEAFF

d_call: TRBD1
clone_size: -
v_call: TRBV9
j_call: TRBJ2-1
cdr3_nt: TGTGCCAGCAGCGTAGTAGGGGGCGCGAAAGACAATGAGCAGTTCTTC
cdr3_aa: CASSVVGGAKDNEQFF

d_call: -
clone_size: -
v_call: TRBV5-4
j_call: TRBJ2-6
cdr3_nt: TGTGCCAGCAGCTTGGGGCGGAGCGTCCTGACTTTC
cdr3_aa: CASSLGRSVLTF

d_call: TRBD1
clone_size: -
v_call: TRBV29-1
j_call: TRBJ1-1
cdr3_nt: TGCAGCGTCGGAAAAGACAGGGAGAACACTGAAGCTTTCTTT
cdr3_aa: CSVGKDRENTEAFF

d_call: -
clone_size: -
v_call: TRBV12-3/TRBV12-4
j_call: TRBJ2-3
cdr3_nt: TGTGCCAGCAACGGACTATCCACAGATACGCAGTATTTT
cdr3_aa: CASNGLSTDTQYF

d_call: -
clone_size: -
v_call: TRBV18
j_call: TRBJ2-7
cdr3_nt: TGTGCCAGCTCCCCACGGGACAACCCCTACGAGCAGTACTTC
cdr3_aa: CASSPRDNPYEQYF

d_call: TRBD1
clone_size: -
v_call: TRBV19
j_call: TRBJ1-3
cdr3_nt: TGTGCCAGTAGCAGACAGGGGGCGCCGGGAAACACCATATATTTT
cdr3_aa: CASSRQGAPGNTIYF

d_call: -
clone_size: -
v_call: TRBV19
j_call: TRBJ1-2
cdr3_nt: TGTGCCAGTAGTCCCCTGGACAGAGCCTATGGCTACACCTTC
cdr3_aa: CASSPLDRAYGYTF

d_call: -
clone_size: -
v_call: TRBV7-8
j_call: TRBJ2-1
cdr3_nt: TGTGCCAGCAGCTTAGTGTGGGGAGAGGGGCAGTTCTTC
cdr3_aa: CASSLVWGEGQFF

d_call: -
clone_size: -
v_call: TRBV7-2
j_call: TRBJ1-4
cdr3_nt: TGTGCCAGCAGCACCACAGCTGCAACTAATGAAAAACTGTTTTTT
cdr3_aa: CASSTTAATNEKLFF

d_call: -
clone_size: -
v_call: TRBV12-3/TRBV12-4
j_call: TRBJ1-6
cdr3_nt: TGTGCCAGCGCGGCACAGGGTAATTCACCCCTCCACTTT
cdr3_aa: CASAAQGNSPLHF